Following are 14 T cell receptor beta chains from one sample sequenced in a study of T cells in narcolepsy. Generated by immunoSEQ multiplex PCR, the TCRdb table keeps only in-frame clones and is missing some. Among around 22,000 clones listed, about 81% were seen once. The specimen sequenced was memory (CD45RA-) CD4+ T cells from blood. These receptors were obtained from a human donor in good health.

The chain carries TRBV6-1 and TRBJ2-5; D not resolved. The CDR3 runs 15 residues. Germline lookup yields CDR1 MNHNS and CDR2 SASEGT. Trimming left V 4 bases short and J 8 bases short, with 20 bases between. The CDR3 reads CASSVSSGQSGTQYF. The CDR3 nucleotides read TGTGCCAGCAGTGTCAGTTCGGGCCAGTCAGGAACCCAGTACTTC.

The CDR3 DNA sequence: TGCGCCAGCAGCTTAACCGGGACAGGGGCCTACAATGAGCAGTTCTTC. It translates to CASSLTGTGAYNEQFF. V usage is TRBV5-1 and J usage is TRBJ2-1, with TRBD1 matching 10 bases. CDR1 SGHRS and CDR2 YFSETQ come from the germline V gene. J lost 2 bases, V lost 2 bases, and 4 bases had no gene match. The CDR3 spans 16 residues.

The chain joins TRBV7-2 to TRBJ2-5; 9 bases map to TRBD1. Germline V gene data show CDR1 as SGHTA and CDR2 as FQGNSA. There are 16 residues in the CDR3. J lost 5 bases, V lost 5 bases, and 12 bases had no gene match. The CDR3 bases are TGTGCCAGCAGCAGCCCGGGACAGGGTCAGGGGGAGACCCAGTACTTC. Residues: CASSSPGQGQGETQYF.

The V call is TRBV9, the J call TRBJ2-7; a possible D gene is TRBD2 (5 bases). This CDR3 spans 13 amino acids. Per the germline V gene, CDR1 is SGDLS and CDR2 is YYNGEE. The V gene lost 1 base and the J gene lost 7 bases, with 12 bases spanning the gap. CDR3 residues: CASSVTVGGEQYF. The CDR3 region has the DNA TGTGCCAGCAGCGTAACAGTGGGCGGGGAGCAGTACTTC.

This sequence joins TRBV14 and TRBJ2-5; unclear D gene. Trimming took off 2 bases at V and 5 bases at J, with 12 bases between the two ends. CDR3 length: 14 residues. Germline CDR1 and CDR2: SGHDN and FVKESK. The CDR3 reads CASSQQVGWETQYF. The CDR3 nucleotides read TGTGCCAGCAGCCAACAAGTGGGGTGGGAGACCCAGTACTTC. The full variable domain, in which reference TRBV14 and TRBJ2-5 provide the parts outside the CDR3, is EAGVTQFPSHSVIEKGQTVTLRCDPISGHDNLYWYRRVMGKEIKFLLHFVKESKQDESGMPNNRFLAERTGGTYSTLKVQPAELEDSGVYFCASSQQVGWETQYFGPGTRLLVL.

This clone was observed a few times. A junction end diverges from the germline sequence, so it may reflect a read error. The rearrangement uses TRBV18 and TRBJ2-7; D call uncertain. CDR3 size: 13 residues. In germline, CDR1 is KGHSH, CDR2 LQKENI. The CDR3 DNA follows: TGTGCCAGCTCACTTAGGACCTCCTCCGAGCAGTACTTC. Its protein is CASSLRTSSEQYF.

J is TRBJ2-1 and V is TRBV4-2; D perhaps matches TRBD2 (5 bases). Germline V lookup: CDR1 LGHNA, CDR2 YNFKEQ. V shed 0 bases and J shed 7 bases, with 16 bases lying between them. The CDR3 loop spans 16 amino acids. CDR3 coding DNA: TGTGCCAGCAGCCAAGATCTCGCGGGCGGTTTTAATGAGCAGTTCTTC. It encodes CASSQDLAGGFNEQFF.

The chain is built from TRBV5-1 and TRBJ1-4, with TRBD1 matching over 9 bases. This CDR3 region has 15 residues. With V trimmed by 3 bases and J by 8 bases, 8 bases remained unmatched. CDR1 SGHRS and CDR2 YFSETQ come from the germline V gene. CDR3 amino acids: CASSSSTGGNEKLFF. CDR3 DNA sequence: TGCGCCAGCAGCTCTAGCACAGGGGGCAACGAAAAACTGTTTTTT.

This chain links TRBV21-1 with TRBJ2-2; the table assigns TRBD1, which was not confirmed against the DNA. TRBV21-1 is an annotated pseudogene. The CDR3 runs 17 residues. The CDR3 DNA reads TGTGCCAGCAGCAAAAGTAGGGGGACGGTGAACACCGGGGAGCTGTTTTTT. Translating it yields CASSKSRGTVNTGELFF.

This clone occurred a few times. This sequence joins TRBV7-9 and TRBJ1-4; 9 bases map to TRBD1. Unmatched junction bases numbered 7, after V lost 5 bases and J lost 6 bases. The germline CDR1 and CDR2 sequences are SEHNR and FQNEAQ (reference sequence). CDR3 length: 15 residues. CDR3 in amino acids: CASSPQGAKHEKLFF. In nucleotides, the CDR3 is TGTGCCAGCAGCCCACAGGGGGCAAAGCATGAAAAACTGTTTTTT.

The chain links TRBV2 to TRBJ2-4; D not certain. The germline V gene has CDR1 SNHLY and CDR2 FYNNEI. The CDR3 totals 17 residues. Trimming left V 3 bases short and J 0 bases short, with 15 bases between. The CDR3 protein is CASSEEHFLQAKNIQYF. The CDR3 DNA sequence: TGTGCCAGCAGTGAGGAGCATTTTTTACAAGCCAAAAACATTCAGTACTTC.

CDR3 nucleotides: TGTGCCAGCAGCTTATCAATGAATTCACCCCTCCACTTT. As protein: CASSLSMNSPLHF. The rearrangement uses TRBV7-9 and TRBJ1-6; D is uncertain. The CDR3 consists of 13 residues. Germline V CDR1 and CDR2: SEHNR, FQNEAQ (reference sequence). V was cut by 2 bases and J by 7 bases, with 6 bases left in between.

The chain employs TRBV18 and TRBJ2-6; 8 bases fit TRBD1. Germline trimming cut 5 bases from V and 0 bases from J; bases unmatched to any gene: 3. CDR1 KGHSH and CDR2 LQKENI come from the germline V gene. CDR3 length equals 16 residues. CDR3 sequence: CASSGTGLSGANVLTF. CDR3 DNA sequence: TGTGCCAGCTCAGGGACAGGTCTCTCTGGGGCCAACGTCCTGACTTTC.

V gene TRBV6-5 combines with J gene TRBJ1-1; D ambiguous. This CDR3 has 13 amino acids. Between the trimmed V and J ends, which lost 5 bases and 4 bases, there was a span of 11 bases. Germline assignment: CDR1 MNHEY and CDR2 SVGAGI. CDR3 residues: CASSVSVGTEAFF. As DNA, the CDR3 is TGTGCCAGCAGTGTCTCGGTTGGCACTGAAGCTTTCTTT.